Given below is one T cell receptor beta chain in context. Breast cancer patients provided tissue from their axillary draining lymph nodes. These data originate in a study of breast tumors, draining lymph nodes, adjacent tissues. One entry per CDR3 protein, called by TCRdb with MiXCR from the multiplex PCR reads. The data show 150,000 to 200,000 distinct CDR3 sequences, 25% to 40% seen once. The trim removed 4 bases at V and 8 bases at J, leaving 7 bases unmatched. Germline V CDR1 and CDR2: MRHNA, SNTAGT. There are 15 residues in the CDR3. The sample taken for sequencing was axillary lymph node tissue. J is TRBJ2-2 and V is TRBV6-4, with 10 nucleotides matching TRBD2. This clonotype originated in a female donor with breast cancer. Some clones in this sample may be carry-over from other donors' samples. The CDR3: CASSASVGLAGELFF. In DNA form, the CDR3 reads TGTGCCAGCAGTGCCTCTGTGGGACTAGCGGGGGAGCTGTTTTTT.